This T cell receptor beta chain was obtained from a study of CD8 T cells in ankylosing spondylitis. TCRdb reanalysed the 5' RACE reads using MiXCR and keeps one entry per CDR3 protein. The sample lists tens of thousands of distinct CDR3 sequences; approximately 6% were seen once. This clonotype was found many times. Its antigen is not known. The study's findings and limits: In ankylosing spondylitis patients, matched synovial fluid reportedly showed significant enrichment of disease-linked clones. Disease-linked clones bore a CD8+ phenotype and were relatively rare in peripheral blood. Earlier reports found some motif variants in synovial fluid and blood in reactive arthritis.

Sequencing used blood, either unsorted or a sorted T cell fraction (not recorded which). The receptor was isolated from a male donor with ankylosing spondylitis or in good health (not recorded which).

DNA of the CDR3: TGCAGTGCAGTACCTATGAGGGGACGGGGCACAGATACGCAGTATTTT. Encoded protein: CSAVPMRGRGTDTQYF. The J gene is TRBJ2-3, the V gene TRBV20-1; D may match TRBD1 or TRBD2 (5 bases each). CDR3 length equals 16 residues. V was clipped by 6 bases and J by 1 base, with 20 bases between them. Germline CDR1 reads DFQATT; CDR2 reads SNEGSKA (reference sequence).